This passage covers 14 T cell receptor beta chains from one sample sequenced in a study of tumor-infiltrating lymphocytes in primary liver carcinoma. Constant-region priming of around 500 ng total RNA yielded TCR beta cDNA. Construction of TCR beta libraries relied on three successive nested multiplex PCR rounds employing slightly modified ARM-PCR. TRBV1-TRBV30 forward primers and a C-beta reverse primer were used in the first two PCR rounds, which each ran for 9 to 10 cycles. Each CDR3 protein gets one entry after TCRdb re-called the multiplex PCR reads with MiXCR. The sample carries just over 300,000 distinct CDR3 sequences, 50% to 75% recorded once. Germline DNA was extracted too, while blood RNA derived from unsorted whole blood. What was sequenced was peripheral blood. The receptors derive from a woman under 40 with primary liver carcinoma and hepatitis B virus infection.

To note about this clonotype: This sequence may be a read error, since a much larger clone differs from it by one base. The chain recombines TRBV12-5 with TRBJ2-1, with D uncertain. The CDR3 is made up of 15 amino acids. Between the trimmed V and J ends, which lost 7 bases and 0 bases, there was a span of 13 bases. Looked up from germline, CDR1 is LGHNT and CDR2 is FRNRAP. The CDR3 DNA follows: TGTGCTAGTGCTCCCAGCAAGTCCTCCTACAATGAGCAGTTCTTC. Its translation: CASAPSKSSYNEQFF.

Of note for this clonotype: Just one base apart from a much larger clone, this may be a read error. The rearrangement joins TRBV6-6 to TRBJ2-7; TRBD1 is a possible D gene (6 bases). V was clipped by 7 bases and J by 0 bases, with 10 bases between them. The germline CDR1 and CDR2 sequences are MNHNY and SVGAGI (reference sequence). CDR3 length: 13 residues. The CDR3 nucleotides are TGTGCCAGCACCCGGGACATCTCCTACGAGCAGTACTTC. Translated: CASTRDISYEQYF.

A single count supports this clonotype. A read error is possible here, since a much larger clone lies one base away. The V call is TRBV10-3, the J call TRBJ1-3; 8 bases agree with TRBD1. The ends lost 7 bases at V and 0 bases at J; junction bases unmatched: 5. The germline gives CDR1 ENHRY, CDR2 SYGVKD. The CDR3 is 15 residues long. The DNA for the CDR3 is TGTGCCATCACAGGGGGCGTCTCCTCTGGAAACACCATATATTTT. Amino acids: CAITGGVSSGNTIYF.

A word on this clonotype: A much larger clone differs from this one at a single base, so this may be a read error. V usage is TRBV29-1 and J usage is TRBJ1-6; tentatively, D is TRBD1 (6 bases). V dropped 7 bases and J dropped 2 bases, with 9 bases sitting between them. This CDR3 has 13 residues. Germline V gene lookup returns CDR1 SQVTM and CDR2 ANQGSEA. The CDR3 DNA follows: TGCAGCGCCCGGGACACCTATAATTCACCCCTCCACTTT. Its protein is CSARDTYNSPLHF. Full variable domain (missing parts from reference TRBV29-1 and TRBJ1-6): SAVISQKPSRDICQRGTSLTIQCQVDSQVTMMFWYRQQPGQSLTLIATANQGSEATYESGFVIDKFPISRPNLTFSTLTVSNMSPEDSSIYLCSARDTYNSPLHFGNGTRLTVT.

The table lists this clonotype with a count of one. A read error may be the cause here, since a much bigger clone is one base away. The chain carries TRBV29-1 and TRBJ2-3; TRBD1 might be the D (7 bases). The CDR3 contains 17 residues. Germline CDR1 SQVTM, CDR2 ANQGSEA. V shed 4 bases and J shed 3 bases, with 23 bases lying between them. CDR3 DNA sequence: TGCAGCGTTGTCATCCGGGGGACAGTGCGAAAGACAGATACGCAGTATTTT. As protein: CSVVIRGTVRKTDTQYF.

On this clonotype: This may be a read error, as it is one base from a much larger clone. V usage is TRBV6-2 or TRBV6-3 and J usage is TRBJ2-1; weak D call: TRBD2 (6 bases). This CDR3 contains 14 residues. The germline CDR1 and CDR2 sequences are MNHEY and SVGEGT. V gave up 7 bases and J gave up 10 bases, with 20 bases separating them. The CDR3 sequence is CASTPASVSREQFF. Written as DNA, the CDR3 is TGTGCCAGCACCCCGGCTAGCGTGAGTAGAGAGCAGTTCTTC.

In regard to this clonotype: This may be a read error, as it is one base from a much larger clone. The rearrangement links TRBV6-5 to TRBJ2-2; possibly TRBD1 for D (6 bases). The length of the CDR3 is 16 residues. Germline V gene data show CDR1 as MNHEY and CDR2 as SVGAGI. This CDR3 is CASSYSGTGDTGELLF. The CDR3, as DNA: TGTGCCAGCAGTTACTCCGGGACCGGGGACACCGGGGAGCTGCTTTTT.

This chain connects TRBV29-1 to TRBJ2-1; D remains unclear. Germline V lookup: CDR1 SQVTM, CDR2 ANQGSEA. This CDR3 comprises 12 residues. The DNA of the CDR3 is TGCAACGCTGAAATTTTACGCAATGAGCAGTTCTTC. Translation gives CNAEILRNEQFF.

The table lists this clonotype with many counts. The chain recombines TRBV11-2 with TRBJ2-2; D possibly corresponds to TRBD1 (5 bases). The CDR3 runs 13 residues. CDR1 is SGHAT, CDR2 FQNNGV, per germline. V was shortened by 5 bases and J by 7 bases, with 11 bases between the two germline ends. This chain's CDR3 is CASSVGAGGELFF. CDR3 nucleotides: TGTGCCAGCAGCGTAGGGGCAGGCGGGGAGCTGTTTTTT.

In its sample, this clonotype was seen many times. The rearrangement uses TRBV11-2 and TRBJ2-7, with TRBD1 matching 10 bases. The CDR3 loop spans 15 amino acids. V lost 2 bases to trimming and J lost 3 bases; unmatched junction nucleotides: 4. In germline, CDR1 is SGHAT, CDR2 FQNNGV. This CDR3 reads CASSLRTGGIYEQYF. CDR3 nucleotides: TGTGCCAGCAGCTTAAGGACAGGGGGGATCTACGAGCAGTACTTC.

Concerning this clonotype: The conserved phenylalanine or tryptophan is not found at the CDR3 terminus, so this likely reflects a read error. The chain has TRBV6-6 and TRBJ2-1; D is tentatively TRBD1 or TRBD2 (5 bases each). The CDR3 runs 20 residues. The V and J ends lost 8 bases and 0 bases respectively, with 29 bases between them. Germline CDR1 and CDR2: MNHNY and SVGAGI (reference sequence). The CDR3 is CASRTTGTRNSVSSYNEQFL. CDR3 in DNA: TGTGCCAGCCGCACAACCGGGACGCGGAATAGCGTTAGCTCCTACAATGAGCAGTTCTTA.

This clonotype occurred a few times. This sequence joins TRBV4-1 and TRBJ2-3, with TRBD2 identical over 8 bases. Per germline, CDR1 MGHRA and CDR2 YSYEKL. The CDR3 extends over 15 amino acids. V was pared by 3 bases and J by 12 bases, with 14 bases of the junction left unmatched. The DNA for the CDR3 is TGCGCCAGCAGCCACGTAGCGGGAAGCACAGATATACAGTATTTT. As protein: CASSHVAGSTDIQYF.

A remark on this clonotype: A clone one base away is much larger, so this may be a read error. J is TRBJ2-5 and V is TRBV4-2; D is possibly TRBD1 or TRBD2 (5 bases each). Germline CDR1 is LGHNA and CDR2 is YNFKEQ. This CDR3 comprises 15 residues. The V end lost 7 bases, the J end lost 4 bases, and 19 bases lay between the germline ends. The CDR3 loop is CASNRSDRDAETQYF. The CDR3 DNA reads TGTGCCAGCAACCGAAGTGATCGGGACGCAGAGACCCAGTACTTC.

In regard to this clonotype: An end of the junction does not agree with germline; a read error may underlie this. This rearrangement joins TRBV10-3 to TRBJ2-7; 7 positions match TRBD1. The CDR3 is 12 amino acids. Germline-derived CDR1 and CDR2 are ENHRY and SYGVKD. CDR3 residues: CAIGDSPYERYF. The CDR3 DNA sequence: TGTGCCATCGGGGACAGCCCCTACGAGCGGTACTTC.